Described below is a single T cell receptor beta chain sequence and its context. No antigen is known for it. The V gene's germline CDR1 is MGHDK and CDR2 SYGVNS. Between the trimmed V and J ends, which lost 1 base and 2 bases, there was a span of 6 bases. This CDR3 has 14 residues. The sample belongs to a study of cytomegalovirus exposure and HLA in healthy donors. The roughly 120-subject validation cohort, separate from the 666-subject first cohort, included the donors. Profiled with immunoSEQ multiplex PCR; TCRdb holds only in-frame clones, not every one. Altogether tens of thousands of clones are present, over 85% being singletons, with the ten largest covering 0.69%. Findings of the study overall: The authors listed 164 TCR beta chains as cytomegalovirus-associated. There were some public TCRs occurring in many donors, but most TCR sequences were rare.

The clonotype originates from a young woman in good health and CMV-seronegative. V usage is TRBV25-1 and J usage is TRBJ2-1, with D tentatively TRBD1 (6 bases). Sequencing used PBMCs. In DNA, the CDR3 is TGTGCCAGCAGTGAATGGGACACCTACAATGAGCAGTTCTTC. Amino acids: CASSEWDTYNEQFF. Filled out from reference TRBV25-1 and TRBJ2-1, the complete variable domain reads EADIYQTPRYLVIGTGKKITLECSQTMGHDKMYWYQQDPGMELHLIHYSYGVNSTEKGDLSSESTVSRIRTEHFPLTLESARPSHTSQYLCASSEWDTYNEQFFGPGTRLTVL.